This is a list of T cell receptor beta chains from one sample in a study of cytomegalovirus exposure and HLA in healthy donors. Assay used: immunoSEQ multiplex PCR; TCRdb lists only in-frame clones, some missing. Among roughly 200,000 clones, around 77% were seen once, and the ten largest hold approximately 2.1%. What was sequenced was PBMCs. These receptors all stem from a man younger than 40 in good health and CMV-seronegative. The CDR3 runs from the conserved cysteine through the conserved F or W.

CDR3: CASSPLRGYEQYF
J: TRBJ2-7
V: TRBV28

CDR3: CATSTGGDNEQFF
J: TRBJ2-1
V: TRBV6-4

CDR3: CASSIVVAVYGYTF
J: TRBJ1-2
V: TRBV19

CDR3: CSVGPGGNEQFF
J: TRBJ2-1
V: TRBV29-1

CDR3: CASSLRQSADTQYF
J: TRBJ2-3
V: TRBV9

CDR3: CASSLGTANYGYTF
J: TRBJ1-2
V: TRBV5-1

CDR3: CASSLKPSGPSYEQYF
J: TRBJ2-7
V: TRBV28

CDR3: CASSNNYEQYF
J: TRBJ2-7
V: TRBV6-5

CDR3: CASSLRHGGNQPQHF
J: TRBJ1-5
V: TRBV7-3

CDR3: CASSEPGAGTGAGEQYF
J: TRBJ2-7
V: TRBV10-1

CDR3: CASSEGQVVTEAFF
J: TRBJ1-1
V: TRBV5-4

CDR3: CASSPTGLLYEQYF
J: TRBJ2-7
V: TRBV27

CDR3: CASSLVRGYEQYF
J: TRBJ2-7
V: TRBV27

CDR3: CASSELKSAGTGKAFF
J: TRBJ1-1
V: TRBV10-1

CDR3: CASSSRWGQGYTEAFF
J: TRBJ1-1
V: TRBV5-6

CDR3: CASSFRGGRNQPQHF
J: TRBJ1-5
V: TRBV28

CDR3: CASSVVGGSGATGQFF
J: TRBJ2-1
V: TRBV9

CDR3: CASSLGSGRAIDTQYF
J: TRBJ2-3
V: TRBV5-4

CDR3: CASSRTVNTEAFF
J: TRBJ1-1
V: TRBV28

CDR3: CASSVNQPQHF
J: TRBJ1-5
V: TRBV28

CDR3: CASSTLRIGEQYF
J: TRBJ2-7
V: TRBV11-2

CDR3: CASRKTGTGTQYF
J: TRBJ2-5
V: TRBV6-1

CDR3: CASSDQGQGAYEQYF
J: TRBJ2-7
V: TRBV6-1

CDR3: CASSSVRGPDSPLHF
J: TRBJ1-6
V: TRBV7-2

CDR3: CASSQDLKLAGTAGELFF
J: TRBJ2-2
V: TRBV4-2

CDR3: CASSSWTGGATNEKLFF
J: TRBJ1-4
V: TRBV5-6

CDR3: CASSSLGLAVPYEQYF
J: TRBJ2-7
V: TRBV27

CDR3: CASRIRGRDYGYTF
J: TRBJ1-2
V: TRBV5-6

CDR3: CSVEDVAGGRGNTIYF
J: TRBJ1-3
V: TRBV29-1

CDR3: CASSLLTGSGYTF
J: TRBJ1-2
V: TRBV5-1

CDR3: CASSLMSGEETQYF
J: TRBJ2-5
V: TRBV7-9

CDR3: CASSLTGTDSYEQYF
J: TRBJ2-7
V: TRBV7-3

CDR3: CASGPGTRVAHF
J: TRBJ2-7
V: TRBV27

CDR3: CASSQSHRGEQYF
J: TRBJ2-7
V: TRBV23-1

CDR3: CASSSARTGADTEAFF
J: TRBJ1-1
V: TRBV5-6

CDR3: CASSPRGAESGYTF
J: TRBJ1-2
V: TRBV18

CDR3: CASSKGLAGDTQYF
J: TRBJ2-3
V: TRBV7-7

CDR3: CASSDLELQFF
J: TRBJ2-1
V: TRBV6-1

CDR3: CASSALLLAGFPSSYEQYF
J: TRBJ2-7
V: TRBV9

CDR3: CASSLVNRGSGNTIYF
J: TRBJ1-3
V: TRBV5-1

CDR3: CASSLGRSPLNEYEQYF
J: TRBJ2-7
V: TRBV7-9

CDR3: CASGTTKEDQPQHF
J: TRBJ1-5
V: TRBV5-4

CDR3: CASKGHIYGYTF
J: TRBJ1-2
V: TRBV9

CDR3: CASSERQGNQPQHF
J: TRBJ1-5
V: TRBV2

CDR3: CASREARDRRTYGYTF
J: TRBJ1-2
V: TRBV6-1

CDR3: CASSLGRGSYEQYF
J: TRBJ2-7
V: TRBV27

CDR3: CASSVEEGFGQPQHF
J: TRBJ1-5
V: TRBV9

CDR3: CAINNDRGVQYF
J: TRBJ2-3
V: TRBV10-3

CDR3: CASSNPPGLADNEQFF
J: TRBJ2-1
V: TRBV10-1

CDR3: CASSAPQYSNQPQHF
J: TRBJ1-5
V: TRBV2

CDR3: CASSIRGSGEETQYF
J: TRBJ2-5
V: TRBV5-4

CDR3: CASSPLGAGGLGDTQYF
J: TRBJ2-3
V: TRBV7-3

CDR3: CASRGGVAAYEQYF
J: TRBJ2-7
V: TRBV6-6